The rows below give T cell receptor beta chains drawn from one sample of a study of T cell responses to AZD1222 COVID-19 vaccine. Sequencing was performed with immunoSEQ multiplex PCR; in TCRdb, only in-frame clones are kept and a portion is missing. Among roughly 110,000 clones, about 89% were seen once, and the ten largest hold 4% to 5.5%. The source was peripheral blood, collected on day 0 of AZD1222 vaccination. These receptors all come from an adult in good health. Both conserved end residues are part of each CDR3. The order of the fields is clone size, D gene, V gene, J gene, CDR3 protein, CDR3 DNA. A D gene is named only where the DNA matches it firmly. Some rows mark clone size as missing; the rest say once, few, many or name a class of expanded clone.

-	TRBD1	TRBV6-5	TRBJ1-6	CASSPRDRGNSPLHF	TGTGCCAGCAGTCCCCGGGACAGGGGTAATTCACCCCTCCACTTT
-	-	TRBV10-3	TRBJ1-2	CAISESSTGGGGYTF	TGTGCCATCAGTGAGTCGAGTACGGGGGGCGGTGGCTACACCTTC
-	TRBD1	TRBV7-2	TRBJ1-2	CASSLETGTGNYGYTF	TGTGCCAGCAGCTTAGAGACCGGGACAGGGAACTATGGCTACACCTTC
-	-	TRBV29-1	TRBJ1-1	CSVESDTEAFF	TGCAGCGTTGAAAGCGACACTGAAGCTTTCTTT
-	-	TRBV24-1	TRBJ1-2	CATSDPGRANYGYTF	TGTGCCACCAGTGATCCGGGGAGAGCTAACTATGGCTACACCTTC
-	-	TRBV4-3	TRBJ2-7	CASSQGGLGAEQYF	TGCGCCAGCAGCCAAGGAGGACTGGGCGCCGAGCAGTACTTC
-	TRBD1	TRBV19	TRBJ1-6	CASRTGGYTPLHF	TGTGCCAGTAGAACAGGGGGTTATACACCCCTCCACTTT
-	-	TRBV6-5	TRBJ1-2	CASSYRWDINYGYTF	TGTGCCAGCAGTTACAGATGGGACATCAACTATGGCTACACCTTC
-	-	TRBV5-4	TRBJ1-4	CASSSAGETNEKLFF	TGTGCCAGCAGCTCAGCAGGTGAAACTAATGAAAAACTGTTTTTT
-	TRBD2	TRBV28	TRBJ2-5	CASSLGRDLGGAQYF	TGTGCCAGCAGTTTGGGGAGAGACCTCGGGGGGGCCCAGTACTTC
-	-	TRBV27	TRBJ1-2	CASRGQPSMAITF	TGTGCCAGCAGAGGGCAGCCGAGTATGGCTATCACCTTC
-	TRBD1	TRBV6-5	TRBJ1-4	CASSSRTGEREKLFF	TGTGCCAGCAGTTCTCGGACAGGGGAGAGGGAAAAACTGTTTTTT
-	-	TRBV12-2	TRBJ2-3	CASRPPGLVVGDTQYF	TGTGCAAGTCGCCCTCCGGGACTAGTGGTTGGAGATACGCAGTATTTT
-	-	TRBV9	TRBJ1-1	CASSVAGPNTEAFF	TGTGCCAGCAGCGTAGCCGGTCCGAACACTGAAGCTTTCTTT
-	TRBD2	TRBV7-3	TRBJ2-1	CASSLKRTPGTSGYYLDEQFF	TGTGCCAGCAGCCTAAAGAGGACTCCTGGGACTAGCGGGTACTATTTAGATGAGCAGTTCTTC
-	-	TRBV30	TRBJ1-5	CAWSSAVSNQPQHF	TGTGCCTGGAGTTCCGCAGTGTCAAATCAGCCCCAGCATTTT
-	TRBD1	TRBV27	TRBJ2-3	CASSLQRQGTTDTQYF	TGTGCCAGCAGTTTACAGCGACAGGGGACCACAGATACGCAGTATTTT
-	-	TRBV24-1	TRBJ2-3	CATSDLGPRSPDTQYF	TGTGCCACCAGTGACCTGGGCCCCCGGTCCCCAGATACGCAGTATTTT
-	-	TRBV7-8	TRBJ1-3	CASSLERGIGNTIYF	TGTGCCAGCAGCTTAGAGAGGGGGATTGGAAACACCATATATTTT
few	-	TRBV6-5	TRBJ2-1	CASSYYWGPESEQFF	TGTGCCAGCAGTTATTATTGGGGGCCGGAGAGTGAGCAGTTCTTC
-	-	TRBV29-1	TRBJ2-1	CSVEDSQGGKFF	TGCAGCGTTGAAGATAGTCAGGGGGGCAAGTTCTTC
-	-	TRBV15	TRBJ1-6	CATSRGGTGNSPLHF	TGTGCCACCAGCAGGGGAGGAACAGGGAATTCACCCCTCCACTTT
few	-	TRBV7-9	TRBJ1-4	CASSLEGGDLFF	TGTGCCAGCAGCTTAGAGGGGGGGGACCTGTTTTTT
-	-	TRBV5-1	TRBJ1-4	CASSFKNDGSRLFF	TGCGCCAGCAGCTTTAAAAATGATGGCAGTCGACTGTTTTTT
-	-	TRBV7-3	TRBJ1-2	CALWGLYGYTF	TGTGCCCTTTGGGGGCTCTATGGCTACACCTTC
few	-	TRBV6-5	TRBJ1-2	CASGGGKYGYTF	TGTGCCAGCGGGGGGGGGAAGTATGGCTACACCTTC
-	TRBD2	TRBV11-2	TRBJ2-1	CASSLGGGAEQFF	TGTGCCAGCAGCTTAGGGGGAGGGGCCGAGCAGTTCTTC
few	TRBD1	TRBV7-9	TRBJ2-1	CASSPGTGDYNEQFF	TGTGCCAGCAGCCCCGGGACAGGGGACTACAATGAGCAGTTCTTC
-	TRBD1	TRBV7-2	TRBJ1-5	CASTSGTGLRSNQPQHF	TGTGCCAGCACCTCCGGGACAGGGCTTAGGAGCAATCAGCCCCAGCATTTT
-	-	TRBV3-1/TRBV3-2	TRBJ2-5	CASSQEGGQETQYF	TGTGCCAGCAGCCAAGAGGGTGGGCAAGAGACCCAGTACTTC
-	-	TRBV7-9	TRBJ1-5	CASSRAGAAGNQPQHF	TGTGCCAGCAGTCGGGCCGGGGCAGCGGGCAATCAGCCCCAGCATTTT
-	-	TRBV19	TRBJ1-3	CASSIGAGRLGNTIYF	TGTGCCAGTAGTATTGGAGCGGGCCGCCTTGGAAACACCATATATTTT
once	TRBD2	TRBV19	TRBJ2-7	CASGAGAGYEQYF	TGTGCCAGTGGAGCGGGGGCAGGGTACGAGCAGTACTTC
-	-	TRBV6-2/TRBV6-3	TRBJ1-1	CASSTTGTMNTEAFF	TGTGCCAGCAGTACAACCGGGACTATGAACACTGAAGCTTTCTTT
-	TRBD1	TRBV6-5	TRBJ1-1	CASSYGRGPLNTEAFF	TGTGCCAGCAGTTATGGGAGGGGGCCCCTGAACACTGAAGCTTTCTTT
-	-	TRBV28	TRBJ2-7	CASSSWGWKEQYF	TGTGCCAGCAGTTCCTGGGGGTGGAAGGAGCAGTACTTC
-	-	TRBV5-1	TRBJ2-2	CASSLAWVDTGELFF	TGCGCCAGCAGCTTGGCCTGGGTGGACACCGGGGAGCTGTTTTTT
-	TRBD1	TRBV28	TRBJ1-1	CASSLPSHIGQGMNTEAFF	TGTGCCAGCAGTTTACCTAGTCATATCGGACAGGGAATGAACACTGAAGCTTTCTTT
-	TRBD1	TRBV6-5	TRBJ2-7	CASARQGASYEQYF	TGTGCCAGCGCCAGACAGGGGGCGTCTTACGAGCAGTACTTC
-	TRBD1	TRBV19	TRBJ1-4	CASADRGGNEKLFF	TGTGCCAGCGCCGACAGGGGGGGAAATGAAAAACTGTTTTTT
-	-	TRBV19	TRBJ1-4	CASNDPSTNEKLFF	TGTGCCAGTAACGACCCTTCAACTAATGAAAAACTGTTTTTT
-	-	TRBV9	TRBJ2-1	CASSVRLATYNEQFF	TGTGCCAGCAGCGTTCGATTAGCAACCTACAATGAGCAGTTCTTC
-	TRBD2	TRBV29-1	TRBJ2-3	CSVEVTSGGTTDTQYF	TGCAGCGTTGAAGTGACTAGCGGGGGGACGACAGATACGCAGTATTTT
-	-	TRBV5-6	TRBJ1-4	CASSLVSLSKGEKLFF	TGTGCCAGCAGCTTGGTCAGTCTCTCAAAAGGGGAAAAACTGTTTTTT
-	-	TRBV14	TRBJ2-7	CASSQVGGLYEQYF	TGTGCCAGCAGCCAAGTTGGAGGTTTGTACGAGCAGTACTTC
-	TRBD1	TRBV6-5	TRBJ2-7	CASSYLRDSHYEQYF	TGTGCCAGCAGTTATCTCCGGGACAGCCACTACGAGCAGTACTTC
-	TRBD1	TRBV30	TRBJ2-7	CAWARDSEQYF	TGTGCCTGGGCAAGGGACAGCGAGCAGTACTTC
-	TRBD1	TRBV7-9	TRBJ2-7	CASSLVPGQGWKAYEQYF	TGTGCCAGCAGCTTAGTCCCGGGACAGGGGTGGAAAGCGTACGAGCAGTACTTC
-	-	TRBV7-9	TRBJ2-7	CASSSREGPRVYEQYF	TGTGCCAGCAGCTCTCGGGAAGGTCCCAGGGTTTACGAGCAGTACTTC
-	-	TRBV30	TRBJ2-2	CAWSVSSGELFF	TGTGCCTGGAGTGTCAGTTCCGGGGAGCTGTTTTTT
-	TRBD2	TRBV4-2	TRBJ2-1	CASSQSGLAGNNEQFF	TGTGCCAGCAGCCAGTCGGGACTAGCGGGAAACAATGAGCAGTTCTTC
-	-	TRBV7-8	TRBJ1-4	CASIGRGAAIEKLFF	TGTGCCAGCATCGGGAGGGGCGCGGCGATCGAAAAACTGTTTTTT
-	-	TRBV2	TRBJ2-7	CASKYLAWYF	TGTGCCAGCAAGTACTTAGCGTGGTACTTC
once	TRBD1	TRBV3-1/TRBV3-2	TRBJ1-4	CASRYDRVRSEKLFF	TGTGCCAGCAGGTACGACAGGGTGAGGAGTGAAAAACTGTTTTTT